The 2 T cell receptor beta chains listed next were all sequenced from one sample in a study of cytotoxic CD8 clonotypes in ibrutinib-treated CLL. Sequencing was performed with immunoSEQ multiplex PCR; in TCRdb, only in-frame clones are kept and a portion is missing. The sample holds 140,000 to 150,000 clones, 60% to 85% seen once. The specimen was PBMCs, collected after 24 months of ibrutinib treatment. The receptors here all came from a human donor with chronic lymphocytic leukemia.

The V gene is TRBV10-3, the J gene TRBJ1-2; TRBD1 aligns across 11 bases. CDR3 length equals 13 residues. Germline-derived CDR1 and CDR2 are ENHRY and SYGVKD. The junction had 7 bases not matched to a gene; V was cut back by 9 bases and J by 7 bases. CDR3 loop: CAISRDRGSGYTF. Here the CDR3 DNA reads TGTGCCATTAGCCGGGACAGGGGGTCTGGCTACACCTTC.

The chain has TRBV19 and TRBJ2-7; D is possibly TRBD1 or TRBD2 (6 bases each). Germline V lookup: CDR1 LNHDA, CDR2 SQIVND (reference sequence). The CDR3 spans 15 residues. V was cut by 3 bases and J by 2 bases, with 14 bases left in between. CDR3 region: CASSMTQGGTYEQYF. In DNA form, the CDR3 reads TGTGCCAGTAGTATGACACAAGGGGGGACCTACGAGCAGTACTTC. Combining the CDR3 with reference TRBV19 and TRBJ2-7 gives the whole variable domain DGGITQSPKYLFRKEGQNVTLSCEQNLNHDAMYWYRQDPGQGLRLIYYSQIVNDFQKGDIAEGYSVSREKKESFPLTVTSAQKNPTAFYLCASSMTQGGTYEQYFGPGTRLTVT.